One sample yielded the 16 T cell receptor beta chains listed below, sequenced in a study of PD-1 blockade in classical Hodgkin lymphoma. Time point described: cycle 4 day 1 (C4D1), after six to seven weeks of nivolumab. Brentuximab vedotin exposure varied among the patients, all of whom had relapsed after autologous stem cell transplantation. Using immunoSEQ multiplex PCR, the repertoire was profiled, and TCRdb retains in-frame clones only, with some absent. The sample records 40,000 to 65,000 clones, 86% being singletons. The sample in question was peripheral blood mononuclear cells (PBMCs), obtained before the fourth cycle of nivolumab. The receptors shown here come from a human donor with classical Hodgkin lymphoma.

This clone was counted a few times. The chain employs TRBV10-3 and TRBJ2-3, with 8 bases lining up with TRBD1. Germline V gene lookup returns CDR1 ENHRY and CDR2 SYGVKD. V was pared by 3 bases and J by 7 bases, with 6 bases of the junction left unmatched. The CDR3 is made up of 14 amino acids. In DNA form, the CDR3 reads TGTGCCATCAGTGATTCGACAGGGGCCTATACGCAGTATTTT. It specifies CAISDSTGAYTQYF.

The V and J genes are TRBV6-4 and TRBJ2-1; 12 bases are shared with TRBD2. This CDR3 contains 15 residues. CDR1 MRHNA and CDR2 SNTAGT come from the germline V gene. V gave up 3 bases and J gave up 9 bases; unmatched junction bases: 6. CDR3 in amino acids: CASSETSGRWGEQFF. In DNA form, the CDR3 reads TGTGCCAGCAGTGAAACTAGCGGGAGGTGGGGTGAGCAGTTCTTC.

The V call is TRBV15, the J call TRBJ2-7; 8 nucleotides match TRBD2. This CDR3 is built from 16 residues. V trimming: 4 bases; J trimming: 7 bases; junction bases outside the gene matches: 15. Germline CDR1 and CDR2: LNHNV and YYDKDF (reference sequence). CDR3 nucleotides: TGTGCCACCAGCAACCCAGGAGCGGGAGACTTATGGGAGCAGTACTTC. Protein product: CATSNPGAGDLWEQYF. Looking up the rest from reference TRBV15 and TRBJ2-7 gives the full variable domain: DAMVIQNPRYQVTQFGKPVTLSCSQTLNHNVMYWYQQKSSQAPKLLFHYYDKDFNNEADTPDNFQSRRPNTSFCFLDIRSPGLGDTAMYLCATSNPGAGDLWEQYFGPGTRLTVT.

The V gene is TRBV9, the J gene TRBJ2-1; D may be TRBD1 or TRBD2 (5 bases each). Germline V gives CDR1 SGDLS, CDR2 YYNGEE. The CDR3 is 16 residues long. Trimming removed 0 bases at V and 0 bases at J, with 10 bases between. The CDR3 loop is CASSVDGATSYNEQFF. Written as DNA, the CDR3 is TGTGCCAGCAGCGTAGACGGGGCCACCTCCTACAATGAGCAGTTCTTC.

The chain combines TRBV29-1 with TRBJ1-4, with D unresolved. V lost 0 bases and J 3 bases, leaving 8 bases between the germline ends. Germline V gene data show CDR1 as SQVTM and CDR2 as ANQGSEA. The CDR3 extends over 14 amino acids. CDR3 loop: CSVEDSGSNEKLFF. CDR3 nucleotides: TGCAGCGTTGAAGATAGCGGATCTAATGAAAAACTGTTTTTT.

The rearrangement joins TRBV2 to TRBJ2-2; 8 bases are a match to TRBD1. Germline V lookup: CDR1 SNHLY, CDR2 FYNNEI. The ends lost 5 bases at V and 4 bases at J; junction bases unmatched: 6. CDR3 length: 15 residues. CDR3 loop: CASSKTGVSTGELFF. The CDR3 nucleotides read TGTGCCAGCAGTAAGACAGGGGTTAGCACCGGGGAGCTGTTTTTT.

This chain links TRBV28 with TRBJ2-1; D may be TRBD1 (7 bases). Per the germline V gene, CDR1 is MDHEN and CDR2 is SYDVKM. This CDR3 is built from 12 residues. V was clipped by 7 bases and J by 8 bases, with 12 bases between them. In DNA form, the CDR3 reads TGTGCCAGCACCCCCAGGGGGGATGAGCAGTTCTTC. Translating gives CASTPRGDEQFF.

The V gene is TRBV10-1, the J gene TRBJ1-5; D not certain. The CDR3 length is 13 residues. Per the germline V gene, CDR1 is WNHNN and CDR2 is SYGVQD (reference sequence). The ends were cut back, 3 bases at V and 2 bases at J, with 5 bases in the middle. The CDR3 region has the DNA TGCGCCAGCAGTGATTGTTGCAATCAGCCCCAGCATTTT. Amino acid sequence: CASSDCCNQPQHF.

This rearrangement joins TRBV6-1 to TRBJ1-1; D is unclear. The CDR3 covers 15 residues. Germline lookup yields CDR1 MNHNS and CDR2 SASEGT. V lost 3 bases and J lost 0, with 11 bases in between. CDR3 sequence (DNA): TGTGCCAGCAGTGACCGGGAAAGGGTGAACACTGAAGCTTTCTTT. Its translation is CASSDRERVNTEAFF.

The V gene is TRBV19, the J gene TRBJ2-2; the D gene could be TRBD1 or TRBD2 (5 bases each). Germline lookup yields CDR1 LNHDA and CDR2 SQIVND (reference sequence). Trimming left V 3 bases short and J 1 base short, with 15 bases between. The length of the CDR3 is 17 residues. CDR3 coding DNA: TGTGCCAGTAGTATGGTCCGACGGGACCTGAACACCGGGGAGCTGTTTTTT. Encoded protein: CASSMVRRDLNTGELFF. Full variable domain (outside the CDR3, taken from reference TRBV19 and TRBJ2-2): DGGITQSPKYLFRKEGQNVTLSCEQNLNHDAMYWYRQDPGQGLRLIYYSQIVNDFQKGDIAEGYSVSREKKESFPLTVTSAQKNPTAFYLCASSMVRRDLNTGELFFGEGSRLTVL.

This clone was seen only once. The chain couples TRBV25-1 to TRBJ2-2, with D possibly matching TRBD1 (6 bases). Germline V gene data show CDR1 as MGHDK and CDR2 as SYGVNS. The CDR3 loop spans 16 amino acids. Between the trimmed V and J ends, which lost 2 bases and 4 bases, there was a span of 14 bases. The CDR3 nucleotides are TGTGCCAGCAGTGAAATAATGGGGGCGCGCACCGGGGAGCTGTTTTTT. It yields the protein CASSEIMGARTGELFF.

This rearrangement joins TRBV19 to TRBJ2-3; the match to TRBD2 covers 8 bases. This CDR3 comprises 13 residues. Per the germline V gene, CDR1 is LNHDA and CDR2 is SQIVND (reference sequence). The V segment lost 6 bases and the J segment 5 bases; nucleotides outside the gene matches: 4. The CDR3 sequence is CASSGLARDTQYF. DNA for the CDR3: TGTGCCAGTAGCGGACTAGCCCGAGATACGCAGTATTTT.

This rearrangement joins TRBV27 to TRBJ2-7; D may be TRBD2 (6 bases). Trimming cost V 2 bases and J 1 base, with 12 bases left between them. CDR1 is MNHEY, CDR2 SMNVEV, per germline (reference sequence). This CDR3 spans 15 amino acids. CDR3 DNA sequence: TGTGCCAGCAGTTTAGAAGCGGGTGGGTCCTACGAGCAGTACTTC. Translation gives CASSLEAGGSYEQYF.

In nucleotides, the CDR3 is TGTGCCAGCAGGAGTAGACAGGGCTCACCCGGGGAGCTGTTTTTT. Its protein is CASRSRQGSPGELFF. V is TRBV6-1 and J is TRBJ2-2; 7 bases map to TRBD1. The CDR3 is made up of 15 amino acids. Germline values: CDR1 MNHNS, CDR2 SASEGT. The V gene end was trimmed by 6 bases and the J gene end by 6 bases; junction bases not matched to a gene: 10.

This chain uses TRBV7-9 with TRBJ1-2, with 8 bases lining up with TRBD1. The CDR3 loop spans 16 amino acids. Trimming cost V 1 base and J 4 bases; bases outside gene matches: 8. Germline V gene data show CDR1 as SEHNR and CDR2 as FQNEAQ (reference sequence). CDR3 residues: CASSLGQGADSYGYTF. CDR3 bases: TGTGCCAGCAGCTTAGGTCAGGGGGCTGATAGCTATGGCTACACCTTC.

The V gene is TRBV2, the J gene TRBJ2-7, with 14 bases identical to TRBD2. Germline CDR1 SNHLY, CDR2 FYNNEI. V trimming: 7 bases; J trimming: 7 bases; junction bases outside the gene matches: 6. The CDR3 spans 14 residues. The CDR3 DNA reads TGTGCCAGCACCATGACTAGCGGGGGGGGAGAGCAGTACTTC. Encoded protein: CASTMTSGGGEQYF.